The 17 T cell receptor beta chains below come from one sample, sequenced in a study of radiotherapy plus CTLA-4 blockade in lung cancer. TCRdb's copy holds only in-frame clones and misses some; the assay was immunoSEQ multiplex PCR. Of about 38,000 clones in the sample, around 79% are singletons; the top ten hold almost 9%. This specimen was peripheral blood, taken from a patient treated with radiotherapy plus ipilimumab. The receptors originated from a human donor with non-small cell lung cancer who had stable disease on radiotherapy plus ipilimumab.

This clone was detected once. The chain recombines TRBV2 with TRBJ1-2, with D possibly being TRBD1 (5 bases). This CDR3 contains 17 residues. V was shortened by 3 bases and J by 0 bases, with 17 bases between the two germline ends. In germline, CDR1 is SNHLY, CDR2 FYNNEI. The CDR3 region has the DNA TGTGCCAGCAGTGACCTCCTGGGGACTGTTACTAACTATGGCTACACCTTC. This translates into CASSDLLGTVTNYGYTF.

V gene TRBV27 combines with J gene TRBJ1-5; TRBD1 matches 7 bases. CDR3 length: 13 amino acids. The ends lost 3 bases at V and 7 bases at J; junction bases unmatched: 3. Germline V lookup: CDR1 MNHEY, CDR2 SMNVEV (reference sequence). This CDR3 reads CASSLTGFQPQHF. Here the CDR3 DNA reads TGTGCCAGCAGTTTGACAGGGTTCCAGCCCCAGCATTTT.

This clone has just a few counts. V and J are TRBV18 and TRBJ2-5; no reliable D call. CDR3 length: 13 amino acids. Trimming shortened V by 0 bases and J by 5 bases, and 7 bases separated the two germline ends. The germline CDR1 and CDR2 sequences are KGHSH and LQKENI. In DNA, the CDR3 is TGTGCCAGCTCACCACCGGTAGGCGAGACCCAGTACTTC. Protein sequence: CASSPPVGETQYF.

The chain employs TRBV27 and TRBJ2-5, with 8 bases lining up with TRBD1. CDR1 MNHEY and CDR2 SMNVEV come from the germline V gene (reference sequence). CDR3 length: 16 residues. Germline trimming cut 4 bases from V and 0 bases from J; bases unmatched to any gene: 7. Here the CDR3 DNA reads TGTGCCAGCAGTTACAGACAGGGGTCGTACCAAGAGACCCAGTACTTC. Translation gives CASSYRQGSYQETQYF.

The chain carries TRBV7-9 and TRBJ2-3; 13 bases align to TRBD2. Germline V gives CDR1 SEHNR, CDR2 FQNEAQ (reference sequence). The V and J ends lost 6 bases and 0 bases, in that order; junction bases with no gene match: 3. This CDR3 is 16 amino acids long. CDR3 coding DNA: TGTGCCAGCAGGACTAGCGGGGGGCGGAGCACAGATACGCAGTATTTT. Translation: CASRTSGGRSTDTQYF.

The chain links TRBV2 to TRBJ2-2, with 7 positions matching TRBD1. The CDR3 consists of 17 residues. J lost 5 bases, V lost 7 bases, and 16 bases had no gene match. The germline CDR1 and CDR2 sequences are SNHLY and FYNNEI. DNA for the CDR3: TGTGCCAGCATGAAGGGGGCCACAATACAATCAACCGGGGAGCTGTTTTTT. This translates into CASMKGATIQSTGELFF.

The rearrangement joins TRBV5-4 to TRBJ2-5; no reliable D call. V was shortened by 4 bases and J by 2 bases, with 6 bases between the two germline ends. Germline V gene sequence: CDR1 SGHNT, CDR2 YYREEE (reference sequence). The CDR3 consists of 12 residues. The CDR3 loop is CASSVTQETQYF. The CDR3 DNA sequence: TGTGCCAGCAGCGTCACACAAGAGACCCAGTACTTC.

The chain couples TRBV15 to TRBJ1-2, with D unresolved. In germline, CDR1 is LNHNV, CDR2 YYDKDF (reference sequence). This CDR3 has 14 amino acids. V lost 0 bases and J lost 7, with 12 bases in between. CDR3 nucleotides: TGTGCCACCAGCAGAGATGGGGAATACTCTGGCTACACCTTC. Residues: CATSRDGEYSGYTF. The variable domain in full, completed from reference TRBV15 and TRBJ1-2, reads DAMVIQNPRYQVTQFGKPVTLSCSQTLNHNVMYWYQQKSSQAPKLLFHYYDKDFNNEADTPDNFQSRRPNTSFCFLDIRSPGLGDTAMYLCATSRDGEYSGYTFGSGTRLTVV.

The chain uses TRBV6-5 and TRBJ1-1; D possibly corresponds to TRBD1 (5 bases). In germline, CDR1 is MNHEY, CDR2 SVGAGI. The CDR3 has 13 residues. Trimming removed 5 bases at V and 2 bases at J, with 9 bases between. CDR3 residues: CASSGQANTEAFF. In nucleotides, the CDR3 is TGTGCCAGCAGTGGACAAGCCAACACTGAAGCTTTCTTT.

The chain employs TRBV18 and TRBJ1-6; D is undetermined. The CDR3 extends over 15 amino acids. V was clipped by 1 base and J by 8 bases, with 12 bases between them. Germline CDR1 is KGHSH and CDR2 is LQKENI. This CDR3 reads CASSPRSTSDSPLHF. The CDR3 DNA is TGTGCCAGCTCACCACGATCGACCTCGGATTCACCCCTCCACTTT. The whole variable domain, filled in from reference TRBV18 and TRBJ1-6, reads NAGVMQNPRHLVRRRGQEARLRCSPMKGHSHVYWYRQLPEEGLKFMVYLQKENIIDESGMPKERFSAEFPKEGPSILRIQQVVRGDSAAYFCASSPRSTSDSPLHFGNGTRLTVT.

The chain combines TRBV5-1 with TRBJ1-2; D gene ambiguous. V was shortened by 1 base and J by 2 bases, with 6 bases between the two germline ends. There are 13 residues in the CDR3. Per germline, CDR1 SGHRS and CDR2 YFSETQ. The CDR3 is CASSLNLNYGYTF. The CDR3, as DNA: TGCGCCAGCAGCTTGAATCTCAACTATGGCTACACCTTC.

This chain connects TRBV9 to TRBJ2-7; D uncertain. This CDR3 is built from 14 residues. The germline V and J ends were trimmed by 0 bases and 5 bases, with 12 bases remaining between them. In germline, CDR1 is SGDLS, CDR2 YYNGEE. In DNA, the CDR3 is TGTGCCAGCAGCGTAGCCAGTCTCTCTAACGAGCAGTACTTC. Translation gives CASSVASLSNEQYF.

This sequence joins TRBV5-6 and TRBJ1-3; D remains unclear. The CDR3 is 12 amino acids. From germline, CDR1 is SGHDT and CDR2 YYEEEE. V was pared by 1 base and J by 10 bases, with 9 bases between. This CDR3 reads CASSLPAGTIYF. For the CDR3, the DNA is TGTGCCAGCAGCTTGCCGGCCGGGACCATATATTTT.

The V and J genes are TRBV27 and TRBJ2-5, with D perhaps matching TRBD1 (6 bases). From germline, CDR1 is MNHEY and CDR2 SMNVEV (reference sequence). The V and J ends lost 5 bases and 2 bases respectively, with 21 bases between them. This CDR3 contains 17 residues. The CDR3 region is CASSPSRTWTEQETQYF. CDR3 nucleotide sequence: TGTGCCAGCAGTCCGTCAAGAACCTGGACAGAGCAAGAGACCCAGTACTTC.

J is TRBJ1-5 and V is TRBV7-2, with D possibly being TRBD1 (5 bases). Trimming stripped 0 bases from V and 0 bases from J, with 6 bases between. Germline values: CDR1 SGHTA, CDR2 FQGNSA. This CDR3 has 15 residues. The DNA for the CDR3 is TGTGCCAGCAGCTTAGCGGGGGGTAGCAATCAGCCCCAGCATTTT. Translated, it gives CASSLAGGSNQPQHF.

This rearrangement joins TRBV7-9 to TRBJ2-1; 7 nucleotides match TRBD2. The germline gives CDR1 SEHNR, CDR2 FQNEAQ (reference sequence). This CDR3 region has 17 residues. With 3 bases clipped from V and 0 bases from J, the junction kept 8 bases outside the gene matches. The CDR3 sequence: CASSFPPRGSSYNEQFF. The DNA of the CDR3 is TGTGCCAGCAGCTTCCCACCGCGGGGGAGCTCCTACAATGAGCAGTTCTTC. The whole variable domain, remainder taken from reference TRBV7-9 and TRBJ2-1, is DTGVSQNPRHKITKRGQNVTFRCDPISEHNRLYWYRQTLGQGPEFLTYFQNEAQLEKSRLLSDRFSAERPKGSFSTLEIQRTEQGDSAMYLCASSFPPRGSSYNEQFFGPGTRLTVL.

The rearrangement uses TRBV7-6 and TRBJ1-2, with TRBD1 as a possible D gene (5 bases). The length of the CDR3 is 14 residues. Germline lookup yields CDR1 SGHVS and CDR2 FNYEAQ. The V and J ends lost 5 bases and 1 base respectively, with 11 bases between them. The CDR3 DNA reads TGTGCCAGCAGCCTAGAAGACAGTAACTATGGCTACACCTTC. This codes for CASSLEDSNYGYTF.